The rows below give T cell receptor beta chains drawn from one sample of a study of control samples from healthy donors and cancer patients. Some clones are missing from TCRdb's copy, which holds only in-frame ones; the method was immunoSEQ multiplex PCR. This sample has 150,000 to 200,000 clones, with 80% to 95% found just once. Sequencing used blood. The receptors originated from a woman aged 25 to 45 in good health. CDR3s include the opening cysteine and the closing phenylalanine or tryptophan. Fields, in order: D gene, V gene, clone size, J gene, CDR3 DNA, CDR3 protein. D genes are given only for firm matches. Part of the rows lack a size; the others show once, few, many or a class for expanded clones.

d_call: NA
v_call: TRBV28
clone_size: NA
j_call: TRBJ1-2
cdr3_nt: TGTGCCAGCACCTCAGGATTCGGCTACACCTTC
cdr3_aa: CASTSGFGYTF

d_call: NA
v_call: TRBV7-2
clone_size: NA
j_call: TRBJ1-1
cdr3_nt: TGTGCCAGCAGTTCCCACAGGAACACTGAAGCTTTCTTT
cdr3_aa: CASSSHRNTEAFF

d_call: NA
v_call: TRBV5-1
clone_size: NA
j_call: TRBJ2-5
cdr3_nt: TGCGCCAGCAGCTTGTCAGGGAACCAAGAGACCCAGTACTTC
cdr3_aa: CASSLSGNQETQYF

d_call: NA
v_call: TRBV7-2
clone_size: NA
j_call: TRBJ2-7
cdr3_nt: TGTGCCAGCAGCTTAAACTTCGAGCAGTACTTC
cdr3_aa: CASSLNFEQYF

d_call: NA
v_call: TRBV3-1/TRBV3-2
clone_size: NA
j_call: TRBJ2-7
cdr3_nt: TGTGCCAGCAGCCAAGCACTTTTCTACGAGCAGTACTTC
cdr3_aa: CASSQALFYEQYF

d_call: TRBD1
v_call: TRBV7-3
clone_size: once
j_call: TRBJ2-1
cdr3_nt: TGTGCCAGCAGGGTACAGGGGGCGAATGAGCAGTTCTTC
cdr3_aa: CASRVQGANEQFF

d_call: TRBD2
v_call: TRBV6-2/TRBV6-3
clone_size: NA
j_call: TRBJ2-1
cdr3_nt: TGTGCCAGCAGTTACTCGATTAAACTAGCGGGGTTCTACAATGAGCAGTTCTTC
cdr3_aa: CASSYSIKLAGFYNEQFF

d_call: TRBD1
v_call: TRBV11-2
clone_size: NA
j_call: TRBJ2-1
cdr3_nt: TGTGCCAGCAGCTCAGACCGGGACAGCCTCTACAATGAGCAGTTCTTC
cdr3_aa: CASSSDRDSLYNEQFF

d_call: NA
v_call: TRBV5-1
clone_size: NA
j_call: TRBJ2-5
cdr3_nt: TGCGCCAGCAGCCAGATGGGAGTGGAGACCCAGTACTTC
cdr3_aa: CASSQMGVETQYF

d_call: NA
v_call: TRBV15
clone_size: NA
j_call: TRBJ1-1
cdr3_nt: TGTGCCACCAGCAGAGATACGGGAAACACTGAAGCTTTCTTT
cdr3_aa: CATSRDTGNTEAFF

d_call: TRBD1
v_call: TRBV14
clone_size: NA
j_call: TRBJ1-1
cdr3_nt: TGTGCCAGCAGTCGAGGGGGCGCGGGAAGGATAAACACTGAAGCTTTCTTT
cdr3_aa: CASSRGGAGRINTEAFF

d_call: NA
v_call: TRBV6-1
clone_size: NA
j_call: TRBJ1-1
cdr3_nt: TGTGCCAGCAGTGAAGCGGGACACACTGAAGCTTTCTTT
cdr3_aa: CASSEAGHTEAFF

d_call: TRBD2
v_call: TRBV6-4
clone_size: NA
j_call: TRBJ2-3
cdr3_nt: TGTGCCAGCAGTGAAAGTAGCGGGAGCACAGATACGCAGTATTTT
cdr3_aa: CASSESSGSTDTQYF

d_call: TRBD1
v_call: TRBV5-8
clone_size: NA
j_call: TRBJ1-2
cdr3_nt: TGTGCCAGCAGCCAGACAGGGAAGAGGGGTGGCTACACCTTC
cdr3_aa: CASSQTGKRGGYTF

d_call: NA
v_call: TRBV13
clone_size: NA
j_call: TRBJ2-2
cdr3_nt: TGTGCCAGCAGCTTCGCGACGGTGAACACCGGGGAGCTGTTTTTT
cdr3_aa: CASSFATVNTGELFF

d_call: NA
v_call: TRBV6-4
clone_size: NA
j_call: TRBJ2-3
cdr3_nt: TGTGCCAGCAGCCCCGAGGGGGGGACAGATACGCAGTATTTT
cdr3_aa: CASSPEGGTDTQYF

d_call: NA
v_call: TRBV24-1
clone_size: NA
j_call: TRBJ2-3
cdr3_nt: TGTGCCACCGGGGGTAGCACAGATACGCAGTATTTT
cdr3_aa: CATGGSTDTQYF

d_call: NA
v_call: TRBV15
clone_size: once
j_call: TRBJ1-4
cdr3_nt: TGTGCCACCAGCCTAAGGGACGGGCCTAATGAAAAACTGTTTTTT
cdr3_aa: CATSLRDGPNEKLFF

d_call: TRBD1
v_call: TRBV28
clone_size: few
j_call: TRBJ1-1
cdr3_nt: TGTGCCAGCAGAGGACAGGGGCCGAACACTGAAGCTTTCTTT
cdr3_aa: CASRGQGPNTEAFF

d_call: TRBD2
v_call: TRBV7-3
clone_size: NA
j_call: TRBJ2-5
cdr3_nt: TGTGCCAGCAGCGTCGGGACTAGCGGGATAGAGACCCAGTACTTC
cdr3_aa: CASSVGTSGIETQYF

d_call: NA
v_call: TRBV18
clone_size: NA
j_call: TRBJ2-5
cdr3_nt: TGTGCCAGCTCACTGCAGGGTACGGAGACCCAGTACTTC
cdr3_aa: CASSLQGTETQYF

d_call: NA
v_call: TRBV20-1
clone_size: NA
j_call: TRBJ1-2
cdr3_nt: TGCAGTGCGAGGAAGGCCGGTGGCTACACCTTC
cdr3_aa: CSARKAGGYTF

d_call: NA
v_call: TRBV28
clone_size: NA
j_call: TRBJ1-3
cdr3_nt: TGTGCCAGCAGTTTAGGGAGAAACTCTGGAAACACCATATATTTT
cdr3_aa: CASSLGRNSGNTIYF

d_call: TRBD1
v_call: TRBV9
clone_size: NA
j_call: TRBJ2-1
cdr3_nt: TGTGCCAGCAGCGTAGTGAGTACAGGGGTAGGCAATGAGCAGTTCTTC
cdr3_aa: CASSVVSTGVGNEQFF

d_call: TRBD2
v_call: TRBV7-2
clone_size: NA
j_call: TRBJ2-7
cdr3_nt: TGTGCCAGCAGCTCCCGGGGGACTAGCCTACATCGGGAGCAGTACTTC
cdr3_aa: CASSSRGTSLHREQYF

d_call: TRBD1
v_call: TRBV5-4
clone_size: few
j_call: TRBJ2-5
cdr3_nt: TGTGCCAGCAGCCCGGGACAGGAGCAAGAGACCCAGTACTTC
cdr3_aa: CASSPGQEQETQYF

d_call: TRBD2
v_call: TRBV24-1
clone_size: NA
j_call: TRBJ2-1
cdr3_nt: TGTGCCACCAGTGATCCAGCGGGAGCGGAGTACAATGAGCAGTTCTTC
cdr3_aa: CATSDPAGAEYNEQFF

d_call: NA
v_call: TRBV7-8
clone_size: NA
j_call: TRBJ2-7
cdr3_nt: TGTGCCAGCAGCTTTCGTGGTACGGGGGCGAAGACCTACGAGCAGTACTTC
cdr3_aa: CASSFRGTGAKTYEQYF

d_call: NA
v_call: TRBV9
clone_size: NA
j_call: TRBJ2-2
cdr3_nt: TGTGCCAGCAGACCACCGTACACCGGGGAGCTGTTTTTT
cdr3_aa: CASRPPYTGELFF

d_call: NA
v_call: TRBV28
clone_size: once
j_call: TRBJ1-1
cdr3_nt: TGTGCCAGCAGTTGGCTTGGGAGCACTGAAGCTTTCTTT
cdr3_aa: CASSWLGSTEAFF

d_call: TRBD2
v_call: TRBV4-3
clone_size: NA
j_call: TRBJ2-1
cdr3_nt: TGCGCCAGCAGCCAAGATCCTAGCGGGAGTTTTACATTTACCGAGCAGTTCTTC
cdr3_aa: CASSQDPSGSFTFTEQFF

d_call: NA
v_call: TRBV12-3/TRBV12-4
clone_size: NA
j_call: TRBJ2-7
cdr3_nt: NA
cdr3_aa: CASSLAQAYEQYF

d_call: TRBD1
v_call: TRBV28
clone_size: NA
j_call: TRBJ2-2
cdr3_nt: TGTGCCAGCAGTTTATGGGACAGGGGGGGGACCGGGGAGCTGTTTTTT
cdr3_aa: CASSLWDRGGTGELFF

d_call: NA
v_call: TRBV5-5
clone_size: NA
j_call: TRBJ2-7
cdr3_nt: TGTGCCAGCAGCCCGGACTTCGACGAGCAGTACTTC
cdr3_aa: CASSPDFDEQYF

d_call: NA
v_call: TRBV28
clone_size: NA
j_call: TRBJ1-1
cdr3_nt: TGTGCCAGCAGTTTGAGCCTAGGACAGAGGAGCTTTGAAGCTTTCTTT
cdr3_aa: CASSLSLGQRSFEAFF

d_call: NA
v_call: TRBV4-1
clone_size: NA
j_call: TRBJ1-5
cdr3_nt: TGCGCCAGCAGCCAAGTATTGGGACCCGATCAGCCCCAGCATTTT
cdr3_aa: CASSQVLGPDQPQHF

d_call: NA
v_call: TRBV27
clone_size: NA
j_call: TRBJ1-1
cdr3_nt: TGTGCCAGCAGTCTCTCAATGTGGGGGGGGACTGAAGCTTTCTTT
cdr3_aa: CASSLSMWGGTEAFF

d_call: NA
v_call: TRBV19
clone_size: NA
j_call: TRBJ2-7
cdr3_nt: TGTGCCAGTAGTATAGGCCTCGGACAGCCGTTCTCCTACGAGCAGTACTTC
cdr3_aa: CASSIGLGQPFSYEQYF

d_call: NA
v_call: TRBV4-2
clone_size: NA
j_call: TRBJ2-2
cdr3_nt: TGTGCCAGCAGCCATAGCACCGGGGAGCTGTTTTTT
cdr3_aa: CASSHSTGELFF

d_call: NA
v_call: TRBV9
clone_size: few
j_call: TRBJ1-4
cdr3_nt: TGTGCCAGCAGCGTAGGGGGCCAGACAACTAATGAAAAACTGTTTTTT
cdr3_aa: CASSVGGQTTNEKLFF

d_call: TRBD2
v_call: TRBV6-5
clone_size: NA
j_call: TRBJ2-1
cdr3_nt: TGTGCCAGCACTGGGACTAGCGGGAGGAATGAGCAGTTCTTC
cdr3_aa: CASTGTSGRNEQFF

d_call: NA
v_call: TRBV12-3/TRBV12-4
clone_size: NA
j_call: TRBJ1-2
cdr3_nt: TGTGCCAGCAGTCCGGACGGTAACTATGGCTACACCTTC
cdr3_aa: CASSPDGNYGYTF

d_call: NA
v_call: TRBV18
clone_size: NA
j_call: TRBJ2-7
cdr3_nt: TGTGCCAGCTCACCACCGGGACTCCTATACGAGCAGTACTTC
cdr3_aa: CASSPPGLLYEQYF

d_call: TRBD2
v_call: TRBV15
clone_size: NA
j_call: TRBJ2-3
cdr3_nt: TGTGCCACCAGCAGAGATATGACTAGCATTACGCAGTATTTT
cdr3_aa: CATSRDMTSITQYF

d_call: NA
v_call: TRBV28
clone_size: NA
j_call: TRBJ2-2
cdr3_nt: TGTGCCAGCAGTCTCTTACGTGGAGAGCTGTTTTTT
cdr3_aa: CASSLLRGELFF

d_call: TRBD2
v_call: TRBV9
clone_size: NA
j_call: TRBJ2-3
cdr3_nt: TGTGCCAGCAGCGAGGAGGCCGGAGCGGGAGTCAGCACAGATACGCAGTATTTT
cdr3_aa: CASSEEAGAGVSTDTQYF

d_call: NA
v_call: TRBV6-2/TRBV6-3
clone_size: NA
j_call: TRBJ1-2
cdr3_nt: TGTGCCAGCAGTACTCCGGGACGGGCTAACTATGGCTACACCTTC
cdr3_aa: CASSTPGRANYGYTF